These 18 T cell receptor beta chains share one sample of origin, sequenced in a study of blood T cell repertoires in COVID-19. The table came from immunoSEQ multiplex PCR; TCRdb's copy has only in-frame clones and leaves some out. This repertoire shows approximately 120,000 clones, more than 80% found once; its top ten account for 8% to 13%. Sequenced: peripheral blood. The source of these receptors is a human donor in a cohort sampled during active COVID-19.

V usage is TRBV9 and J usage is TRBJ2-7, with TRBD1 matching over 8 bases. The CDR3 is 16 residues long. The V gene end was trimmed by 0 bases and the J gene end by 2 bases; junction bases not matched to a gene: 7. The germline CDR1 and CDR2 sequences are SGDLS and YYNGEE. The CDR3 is CASSVETGTGAYEQYF. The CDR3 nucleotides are TGTGCCAGCAGCGTAGAAACCGGGACAGGAGCCTACGAGCAGTACTTC.

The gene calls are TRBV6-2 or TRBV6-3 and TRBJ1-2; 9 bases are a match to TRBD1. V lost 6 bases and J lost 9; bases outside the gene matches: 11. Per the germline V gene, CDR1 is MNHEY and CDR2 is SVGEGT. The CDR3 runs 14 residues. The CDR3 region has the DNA TGTGCCAGCAGCTTCGGTGGGACAGGGTTCCGCTACACCTTC. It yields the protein CASSFGGTGFRYTF.

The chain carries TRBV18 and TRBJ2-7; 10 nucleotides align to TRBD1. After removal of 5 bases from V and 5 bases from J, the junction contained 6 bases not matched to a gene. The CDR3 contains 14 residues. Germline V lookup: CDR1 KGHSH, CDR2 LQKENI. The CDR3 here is CASSAGTGANEQYF. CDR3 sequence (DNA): TGTGCCAGCTCAGCCGGGACAGGGGCGAACGAGCAGTACTTC.

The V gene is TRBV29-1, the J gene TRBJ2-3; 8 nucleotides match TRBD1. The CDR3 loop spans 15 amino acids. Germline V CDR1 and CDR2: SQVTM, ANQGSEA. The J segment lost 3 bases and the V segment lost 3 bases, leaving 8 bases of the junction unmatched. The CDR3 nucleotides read TGCAGCGTTGAGGGCAGGGGGCTCTCGACAGATACGCAGTATTTT. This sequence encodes CSVEGRGLSTDTQYF.

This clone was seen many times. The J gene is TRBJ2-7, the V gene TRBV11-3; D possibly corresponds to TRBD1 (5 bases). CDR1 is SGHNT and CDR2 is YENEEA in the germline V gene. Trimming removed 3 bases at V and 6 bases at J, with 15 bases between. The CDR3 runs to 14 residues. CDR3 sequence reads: CASSLQGIVGEQYF. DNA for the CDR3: TGTGCCAGCAGCTTGCAGGGAATTGTCGGCGAGCAGTACTTC.

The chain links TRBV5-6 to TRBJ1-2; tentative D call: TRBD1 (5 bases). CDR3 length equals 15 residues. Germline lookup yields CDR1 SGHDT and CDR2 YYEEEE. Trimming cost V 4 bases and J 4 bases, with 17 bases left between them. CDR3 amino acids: CASSRQGGRSYGYTF. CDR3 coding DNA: TGTGCCAGCAGCCGGCAGGGAGGACGGTCCTATGGCTACACCTTC.

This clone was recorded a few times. The CDR3 protein is CASSLDLLGGTDTQYF. The CDR3 bases are TGTGCCAGCAGCCTTGACTTGCTCGGGGGAACAGATACGCAGTATTTT. The rearrangement uses TRBV7-9 and TRBJ2-3, with D maybe TRBD2 (6 bases). This CDR3 is 16 amino acids long. Germline V gene data show CDR1 as SEHNR and CDR2 as FQNEAQ (reference sequence). The ends were cut back, 5 bases at V and 3 bases at J, with 18 bases in the middle.

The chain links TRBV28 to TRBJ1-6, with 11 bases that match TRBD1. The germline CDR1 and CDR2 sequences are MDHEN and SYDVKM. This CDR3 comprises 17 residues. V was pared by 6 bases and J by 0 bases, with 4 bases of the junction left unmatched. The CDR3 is CASSIGTGGSYNSPLHF. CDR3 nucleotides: TGTGCCAGCAGCATAGGGACAGGGGGCTCCTATAATTCACCCCTCCACTTT.

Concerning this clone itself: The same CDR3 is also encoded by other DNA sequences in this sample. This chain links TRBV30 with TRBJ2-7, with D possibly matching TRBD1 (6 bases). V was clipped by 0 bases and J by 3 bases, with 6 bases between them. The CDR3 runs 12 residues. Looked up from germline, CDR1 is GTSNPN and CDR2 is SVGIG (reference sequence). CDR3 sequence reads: CAWSVQGYEQYF. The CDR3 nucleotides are TGTGCCTGGAGTGTACAGGGCTACGAGCAGTACTTC.

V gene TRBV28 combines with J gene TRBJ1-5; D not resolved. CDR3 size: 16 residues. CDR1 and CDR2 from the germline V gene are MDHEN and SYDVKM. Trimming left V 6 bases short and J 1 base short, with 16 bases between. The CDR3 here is CASRVFSVPSNQPQHF. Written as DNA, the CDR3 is TGTGCCAGCAGGGTATTTTCGGTACCCAGCAATCAGCCCCAGCATTTT.

In DNA form, the CDR3 reads TGTGCCAGCAACCCGGGACAGGGTAACTATGGCTACACCTTC. It is translated as CASNPGQGNYGYTF. J is TRBJ1-2 and V is TRBV6-4, with 9 nucleotides matching TRBD1. The J segment lost 1 base and the V segment lost 7 bases, leaving 4 bases of the junction unmatched. This CDR3 region has 14 residues. Germline-derived CDR1 and CDR2 are MRHNA and SNTAGT.

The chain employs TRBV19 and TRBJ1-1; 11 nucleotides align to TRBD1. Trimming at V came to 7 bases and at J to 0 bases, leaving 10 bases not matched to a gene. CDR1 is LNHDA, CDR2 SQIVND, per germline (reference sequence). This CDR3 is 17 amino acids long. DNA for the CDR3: TGTGCCAGTACCAGACTCCGGGACAGGGGGTTGAACACTGAAGCTTTCTTT. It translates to CASTRLRDRGLNTEAFF.

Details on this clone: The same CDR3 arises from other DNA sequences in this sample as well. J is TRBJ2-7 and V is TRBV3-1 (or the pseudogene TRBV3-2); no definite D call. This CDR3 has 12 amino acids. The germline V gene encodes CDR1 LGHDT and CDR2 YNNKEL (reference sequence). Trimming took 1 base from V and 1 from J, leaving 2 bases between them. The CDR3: CASSQVSYEQYF. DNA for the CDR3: TGTGCCAGCAGCCAAGTATCCTACGAGCAGTACTTC.

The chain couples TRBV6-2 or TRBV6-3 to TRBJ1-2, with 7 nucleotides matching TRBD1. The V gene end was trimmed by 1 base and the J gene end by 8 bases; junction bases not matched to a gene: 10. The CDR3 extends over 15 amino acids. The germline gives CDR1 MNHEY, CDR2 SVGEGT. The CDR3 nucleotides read TGTGCCAGCAGTTACTTAGGGGGCGATCCAGAAGGCTACACCTTC. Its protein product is CASSYLGGDPEGYTF.

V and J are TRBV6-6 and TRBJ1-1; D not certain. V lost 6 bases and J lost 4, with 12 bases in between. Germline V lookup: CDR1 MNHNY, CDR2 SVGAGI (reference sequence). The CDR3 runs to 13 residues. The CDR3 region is CASRPRTGTEAFF. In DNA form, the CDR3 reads TGTGCCAGCAGGCCCCGAACGGGCACTGAAGCTTTCTTT.

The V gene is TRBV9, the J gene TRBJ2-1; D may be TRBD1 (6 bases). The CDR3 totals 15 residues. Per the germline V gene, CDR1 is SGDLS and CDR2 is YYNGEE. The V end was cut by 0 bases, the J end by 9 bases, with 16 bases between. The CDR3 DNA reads TGTGCCAGCAGCGTAGCGGGTTCTGGGGGCGTTGAGCAGTTCTTC. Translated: CASSVAGSGGVEQFF.

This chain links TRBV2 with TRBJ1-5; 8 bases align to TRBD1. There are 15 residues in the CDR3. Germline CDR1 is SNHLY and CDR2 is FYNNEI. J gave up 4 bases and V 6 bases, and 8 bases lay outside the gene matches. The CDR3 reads CASRTGQGGNQPQHF. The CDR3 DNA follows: TGTGCCAGCAGGACAGGACAGGGAGGGAATCAGCCCCAGCATTTT.

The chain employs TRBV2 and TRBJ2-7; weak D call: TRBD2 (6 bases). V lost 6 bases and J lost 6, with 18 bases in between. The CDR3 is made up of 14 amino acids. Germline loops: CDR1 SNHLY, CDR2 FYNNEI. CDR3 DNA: TGTGCCAGCAGCCCCATTGTGGTGGGGGGCGAGCAGTACTTC. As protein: CASSPIVVGGEQYF.